The entry below gives a single T cell receptor (beta chain) sequence along with its context. The sample originates from a study of monozygotic twins with inflammatory bowel disease. TCRdb reprocessed the 5' RACE reads; each CDR3 protein has one entry and no DNA is given. Here the sample table reports about 380,000 distinct CDR3 sequences. This receptor was taken from a human donor with ulcerative colitis or Crohn's disease, or a healthy co-twin of an affected twin (not recorded which). Sequencing was performed on blood.

CDR3 region: CASSSVELEQFF. The rearrangement links TRBV27 to TRBJ2-1. Germline loops: CDR1 MNHEY, CDR2 SMNVEV (reference sequence). This CDR3 has 12 amino acids.